Many counts were recorded for the clone carrying this TCR beta chain. Its cognate antigen is unknown. All of the isolated RNA was reverse transcribed, so expressed TCRB transcripts were sequenced. Naive, central memory and regulatory T cell samples produced a mean of about 3.5 million reads. Here immunoSEQ multiplex PCR was the method, and the copy in TCRdb shows in-frame clones only, minus some. This table holds 160,000 or so clones, approximately 9% found once. The CDR3 is made up of 16 amino acids. The V and J ends lost 3 bases and 3 bases, in that order; junction bases with no gene match: 10. Looked up from germline, CDR1 is SGDLS and CDR2 is YYNGEE. CD45RO/CCR7/CD25/CD127/CD95/CD27 separated CD4+ naive, central memory, regulatory and stem cell-like memory cells by sorting. The data stem from a study of beta chain features in type 1 diabetes. Study-wide points: Compared to healthy donors, patients appeared to have naive, central memory and Treg TCRB repertoires that were more alike. Lower insertion and higher deletion counts appeared at VDJ junctions in type 1 diabetes patients.

Sequences were obtained from central memory CD4+ T cells from blood. This sequence was found in a woman aged 18-29 years in good health. The chain employs TRBV9 and TRBJ1-2; 8 nucleotides agree with TRBD1. The CDR3 reads CASSAPGQATYYGYTF. DNA for the CDR3: TGTGCCAGCAGCGCTCCGGGACAGGCGACTTACTATGGCTACACCTTC. Supplemented by reference TRBV9 and TRBJ1-2, the full variable domain reads DSGVTQTPKHLITATGQRVTLRCSPRSGDLSVYWYQQSLDQGLQFLIQYYNGEERAKGNILERFSAQQFPDLHSELNLSSLELGDSALYFCASSAPGQATYYGYTFGSGTRLTVV.